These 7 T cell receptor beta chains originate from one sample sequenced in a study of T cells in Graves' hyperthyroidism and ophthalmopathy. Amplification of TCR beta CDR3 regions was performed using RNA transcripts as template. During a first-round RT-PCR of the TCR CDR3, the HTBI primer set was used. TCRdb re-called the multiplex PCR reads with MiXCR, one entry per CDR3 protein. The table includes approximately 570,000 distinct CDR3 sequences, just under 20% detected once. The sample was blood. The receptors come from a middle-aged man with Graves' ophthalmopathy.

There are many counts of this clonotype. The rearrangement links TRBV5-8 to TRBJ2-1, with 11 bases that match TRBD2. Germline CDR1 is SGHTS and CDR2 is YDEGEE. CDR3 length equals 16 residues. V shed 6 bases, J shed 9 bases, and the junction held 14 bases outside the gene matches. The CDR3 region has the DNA TGTGCCAGCAACCATGGGACTAGCGGACTTGGGGGTGAGCAGTTCTTC. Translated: CASNHGTSGLGGEQFF. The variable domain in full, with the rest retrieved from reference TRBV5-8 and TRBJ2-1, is EAGVTQSPTHLIKTRGQQATLRCSPISGHTSVYWYQQALGLGLQFLLWYDEGEERNRGNFPPRFSGRQFPNYSSELNVNALELEDSALYLCASNHGTSGLGGEQFFGPGTRLTVL.

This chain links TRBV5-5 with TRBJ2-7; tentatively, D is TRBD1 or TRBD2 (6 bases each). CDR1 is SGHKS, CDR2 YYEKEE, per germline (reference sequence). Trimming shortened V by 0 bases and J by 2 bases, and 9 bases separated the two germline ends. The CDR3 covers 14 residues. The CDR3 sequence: CASSLARGAYEQYF. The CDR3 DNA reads TGTGCCAGCAGCTTGGCGAGGGGGGCCTACGAGCAGTACTTC.

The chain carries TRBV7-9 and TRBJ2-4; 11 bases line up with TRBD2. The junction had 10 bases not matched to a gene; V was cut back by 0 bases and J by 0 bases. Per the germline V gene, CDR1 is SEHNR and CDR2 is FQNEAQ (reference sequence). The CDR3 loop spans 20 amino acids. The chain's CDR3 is CASSLAGLAGGPLAKNIQYF. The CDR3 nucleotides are TGTGCCAGCAGCTTAGCCGGGCTAGCGGGAGGCCCCTTAGCCAAAAACATTCAGTACTTC.

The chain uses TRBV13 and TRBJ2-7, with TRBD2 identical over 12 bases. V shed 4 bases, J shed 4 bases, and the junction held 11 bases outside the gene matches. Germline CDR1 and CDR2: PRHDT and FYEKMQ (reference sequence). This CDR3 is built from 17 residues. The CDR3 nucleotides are TGTGCCAGCAGCTCGACTAGCGGGAGCGCGTTGGGATACGAGCAGTACTTC. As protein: CASSSTSGSALGYEQYF.

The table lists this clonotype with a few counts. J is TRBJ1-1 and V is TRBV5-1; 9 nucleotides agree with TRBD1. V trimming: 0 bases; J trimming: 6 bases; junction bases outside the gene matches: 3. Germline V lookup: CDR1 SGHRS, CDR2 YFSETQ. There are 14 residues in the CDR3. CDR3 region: CASSLETGGAEAFF. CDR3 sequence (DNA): TGCGCCAGCAGCTTGGAAACAGGGGGCGCTGAAGCTTTCTTT.

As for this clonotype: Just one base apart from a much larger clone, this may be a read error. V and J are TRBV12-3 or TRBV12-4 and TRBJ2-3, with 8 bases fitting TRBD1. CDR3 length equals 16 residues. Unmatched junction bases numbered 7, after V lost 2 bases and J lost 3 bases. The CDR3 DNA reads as TGTGCCAGCAGTTTACCCTCAGGGGGCAGGACAGATACGCAGTATTTT. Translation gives CASSLPSGGRTDTQYF.

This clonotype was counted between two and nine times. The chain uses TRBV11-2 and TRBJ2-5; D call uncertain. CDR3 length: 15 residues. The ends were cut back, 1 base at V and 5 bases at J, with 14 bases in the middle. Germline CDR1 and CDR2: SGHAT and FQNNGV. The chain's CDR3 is CASSLGAERVETQYF. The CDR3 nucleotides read TGTGCCAGCAGCTTAGGGGCGGAGAGAGTCGAGACCCAGTACTTC.